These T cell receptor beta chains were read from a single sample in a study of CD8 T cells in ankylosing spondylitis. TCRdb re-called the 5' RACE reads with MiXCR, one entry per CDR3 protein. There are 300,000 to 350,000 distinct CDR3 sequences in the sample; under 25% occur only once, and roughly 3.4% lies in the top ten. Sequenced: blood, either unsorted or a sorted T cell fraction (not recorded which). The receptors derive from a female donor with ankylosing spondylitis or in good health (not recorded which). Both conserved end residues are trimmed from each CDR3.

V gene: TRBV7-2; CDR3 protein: ASSEVRGYSYNEQF
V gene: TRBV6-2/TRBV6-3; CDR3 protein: ASGMGPEAF
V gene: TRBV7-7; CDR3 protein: ASSLGGQATGELF
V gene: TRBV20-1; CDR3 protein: SARENPPRETQY
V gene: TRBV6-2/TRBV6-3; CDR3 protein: ASSSQGSSTDTQY
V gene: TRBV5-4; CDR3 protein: ASSYGTAKNIQY
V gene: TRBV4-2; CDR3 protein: ASSQAGDPQPQH
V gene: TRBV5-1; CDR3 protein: ASSLTKNTEAF
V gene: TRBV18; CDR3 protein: ASSPLLAGSKNIQY
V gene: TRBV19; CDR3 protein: ASRRTGLLPQH
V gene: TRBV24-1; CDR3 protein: ATSAGHPYGYT
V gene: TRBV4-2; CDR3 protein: ASSRDLAEAYNEQF
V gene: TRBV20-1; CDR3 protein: SVKSVLSGANVLT
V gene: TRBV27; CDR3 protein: ASSFKGLLLH
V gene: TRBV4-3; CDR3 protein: ASSQGRLPRELF
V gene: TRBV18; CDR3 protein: ASSPPEWTYEQY
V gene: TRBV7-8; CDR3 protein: ASSSLGRRSSYNEQF
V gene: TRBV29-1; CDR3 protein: SALPNTEAF
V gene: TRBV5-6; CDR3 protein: ASSQGDSTTEQY
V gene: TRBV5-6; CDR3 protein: ASSLRTGTGLEQY
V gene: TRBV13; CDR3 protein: ASSTHSTGFAEAF
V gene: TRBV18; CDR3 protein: ASSPPGEEQF
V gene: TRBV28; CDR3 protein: ATRGGLDTQY
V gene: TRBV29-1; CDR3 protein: SVGHFNQPQH
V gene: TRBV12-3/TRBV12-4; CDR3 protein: ASSQDYEQY
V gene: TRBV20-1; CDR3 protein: SATRVGYNSPLH
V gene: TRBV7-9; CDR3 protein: ASSWGTAVRHTEAF
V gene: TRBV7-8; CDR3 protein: ASSLMTYEQY
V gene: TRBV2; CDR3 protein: ASRDSFNSPLH
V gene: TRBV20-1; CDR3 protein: SARDHGGVRT
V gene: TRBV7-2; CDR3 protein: ASSPAEGMADTQY
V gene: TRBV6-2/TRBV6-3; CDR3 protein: ASSYQAETQY
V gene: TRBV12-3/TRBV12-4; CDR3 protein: ASSRPGGRRDRAF